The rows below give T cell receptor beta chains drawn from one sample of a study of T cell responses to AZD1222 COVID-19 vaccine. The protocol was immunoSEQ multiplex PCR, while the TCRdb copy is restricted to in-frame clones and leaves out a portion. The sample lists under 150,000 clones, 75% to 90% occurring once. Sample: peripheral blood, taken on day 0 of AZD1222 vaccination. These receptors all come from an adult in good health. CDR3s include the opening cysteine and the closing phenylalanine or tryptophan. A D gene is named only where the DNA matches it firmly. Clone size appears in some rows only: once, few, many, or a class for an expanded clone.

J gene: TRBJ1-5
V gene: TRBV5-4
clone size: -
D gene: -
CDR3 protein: CASSPGGGNQPQHF
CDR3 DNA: TGTGCCAGCAGCCCGGGGGGCGGCAATCAGCCCCAGCATTTT

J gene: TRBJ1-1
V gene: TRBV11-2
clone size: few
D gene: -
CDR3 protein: CASSRTPGREAFF
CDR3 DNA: TGTGCCAGCAGCCGGACCCCGGGACGGGAAGCTTTCTTT

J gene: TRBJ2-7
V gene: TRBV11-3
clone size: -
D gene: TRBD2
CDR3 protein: CASSLGPSGRYEQYF
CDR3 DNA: TGTGCCAGCAGCTTAGGTCCTAGCGGGAGGTACGAGCAGTACTTC

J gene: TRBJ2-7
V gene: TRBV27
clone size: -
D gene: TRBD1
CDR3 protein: CASRTGGDEQYF
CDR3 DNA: TGTGCCAGCAGAACAGGGGGCGACGAGCAGTACTTC

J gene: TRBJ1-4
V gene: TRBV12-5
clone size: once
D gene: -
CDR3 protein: CASGLPRDRIKEKLFF
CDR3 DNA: TGTGCTAGTGGTTTGCCACGGGACCGAATTAAGGAAAAACTGTTTTTT

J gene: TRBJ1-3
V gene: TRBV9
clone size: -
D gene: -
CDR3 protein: CASGTKGTIYF
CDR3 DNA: TGTGCCAGCGGTACCAAGGGTACCATATATTTT

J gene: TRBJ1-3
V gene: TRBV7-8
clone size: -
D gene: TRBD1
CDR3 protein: CASSFSMTGGGGNTIYF
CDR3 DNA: TGTGCCAGCAGCTTCTCCATGACAGGGGGCGGTGGAAACACCATATATTTT

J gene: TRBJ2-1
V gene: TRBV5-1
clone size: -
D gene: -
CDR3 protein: CASSGQRRFGEQFF
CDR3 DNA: TGCGCCAGCTCCGGACAGCGGAGGTTTGGTGAGCAGTTCTTC

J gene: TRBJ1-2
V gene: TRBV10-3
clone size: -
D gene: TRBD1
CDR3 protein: CAITDRSNYGYTF
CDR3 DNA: TGTGCCATCACGGACAGGAGCAACTATGGCTACACCTTC

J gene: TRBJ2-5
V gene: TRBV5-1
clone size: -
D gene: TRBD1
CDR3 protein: CASSLSGQTQETQYF
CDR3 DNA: TGCGCCAGCAGCTTGTCGGGACAGACTCAAGAGACCCAGTACTTC

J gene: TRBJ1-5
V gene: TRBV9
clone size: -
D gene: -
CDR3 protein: CASSASLDRNQPQHF
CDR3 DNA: TGTGCCAGCAGCGCCTCCTTAGACAGGAATCAGCCCCAGCATTTT

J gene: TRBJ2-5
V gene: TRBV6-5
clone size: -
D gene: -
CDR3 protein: CASGGHAETQYF
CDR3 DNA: TGTGCCAGCGGCGGACACGCGGAGACCCAGTACTTC

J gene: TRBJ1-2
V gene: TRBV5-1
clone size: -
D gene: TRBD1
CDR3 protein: CASSSGTGVGYTF
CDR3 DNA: TGCGCCAGCAGTTCCGGGACAGGGGTCGGCTACACCTTC

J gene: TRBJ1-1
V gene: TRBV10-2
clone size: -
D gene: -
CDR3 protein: CASSESPMLNTEAFF
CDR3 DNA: TGCGCCAGCAGTGAGTCCCCGATGTTGAACACTGAAGCTTTCTTT

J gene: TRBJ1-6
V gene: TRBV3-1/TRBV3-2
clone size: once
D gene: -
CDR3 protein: CASRGQPNSPLHF
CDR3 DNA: TGTGCCAGCCGGGGGCAGCCTAATTCACCCCTCCACTTT

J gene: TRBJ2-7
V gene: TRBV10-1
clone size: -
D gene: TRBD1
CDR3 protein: CASSPGQALGEQYF
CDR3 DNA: TGCGCCAGCAGCCCGGGACAGGCTCTGGGGGAGCAGTACTTC

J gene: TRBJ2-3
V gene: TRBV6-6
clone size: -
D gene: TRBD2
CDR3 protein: CASSYLSGGARDTQYF
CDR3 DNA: TGTGCCAGCAGTTACCTCAGCGGGGGGGCTCGCGATACGCAGTATTTT

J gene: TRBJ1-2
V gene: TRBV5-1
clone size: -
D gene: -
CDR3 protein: CASSQSPAIGYGYTF
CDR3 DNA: TGCGCCAGCAGCCAATCCCCGGCGATAGGCTATGGCTACACCTTC

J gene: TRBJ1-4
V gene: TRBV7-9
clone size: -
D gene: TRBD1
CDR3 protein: CASSLATDRGRVKLFF
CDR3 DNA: TGTGCCAGCAGCTTAGCAACGGACAGGGGGCGGGTAAAACTGTTTTTT

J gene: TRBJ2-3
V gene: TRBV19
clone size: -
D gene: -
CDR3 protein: CASTKDFPLLSTDTQYF
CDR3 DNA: TGTGCCAGTACTAAAGACTTCCCACTTCTCAGCACAGATACGCAGTATTTT

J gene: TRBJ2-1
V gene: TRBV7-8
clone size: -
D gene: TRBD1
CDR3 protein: CASGQGRLSYNEQFF
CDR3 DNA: TGTGCCAGCGGACAGGGGCGACTCTCCTACAATGAGCAGTTCTTC

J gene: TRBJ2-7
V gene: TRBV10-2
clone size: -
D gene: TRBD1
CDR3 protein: CASRQGAKEQYF
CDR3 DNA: TGCGCCAGCCGGCAGGGGGCTAAGGAGCAGTACTTC

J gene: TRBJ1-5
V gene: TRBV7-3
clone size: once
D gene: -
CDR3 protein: CASSLGQANNQPQHF
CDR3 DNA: TGTGCCAGCAGCTTAGGGCAGGCTAACAATCAGCCCCAGCATTTT

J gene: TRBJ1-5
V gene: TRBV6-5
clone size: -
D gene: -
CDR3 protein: CASAGSELDQPQHF
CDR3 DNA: TGTGCCAGTGCGGGAAGCGAGTTAGATCAGCCCCAGCATTTT

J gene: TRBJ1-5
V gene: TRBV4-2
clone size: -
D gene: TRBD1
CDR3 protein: CASSQDPTGISEGLQPQHF
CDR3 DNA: TGTGCCAGCAGCCAAGACCCGACAGGGATAAGCGAGGGACTTCAGCCCCAGCATTTT

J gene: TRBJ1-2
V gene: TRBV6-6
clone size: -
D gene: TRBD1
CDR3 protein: CASSPRPGTGGFDYGYTF
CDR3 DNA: TGTGCCAGCAGTCCCCGCCCCGGGACAGGGGGCTTCGACTATGGCTACACCTTC

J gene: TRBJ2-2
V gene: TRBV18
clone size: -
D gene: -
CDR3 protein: CASSPPLRPGELFF
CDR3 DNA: TGTGCCAGCTCACCACCGTTGCGACCGGGGGAGCTGTTTTTT

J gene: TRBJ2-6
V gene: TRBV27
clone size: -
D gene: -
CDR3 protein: CASTLTGGGMSGANVLTF
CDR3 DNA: TGTGCCAGCACCCTAACAGGAGGAGGTATGTCTGGGGCCAACGTCCTGACTTTC

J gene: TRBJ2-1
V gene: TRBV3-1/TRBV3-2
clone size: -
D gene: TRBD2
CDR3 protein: CASSLPGGSYNEQFF
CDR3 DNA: TGTGCCAGCAGCCTTCCGGGGGGCTCCTACAATGAGCAGTTCTTC

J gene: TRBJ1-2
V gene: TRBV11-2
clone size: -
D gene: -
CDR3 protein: CASSLGTPYGYTF
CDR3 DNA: TGTGCCAGCAGCTTAGGGACCCCCTATGGCTACACCTTC

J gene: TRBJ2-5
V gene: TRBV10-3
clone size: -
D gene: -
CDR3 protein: CAISGQVDQETQYF
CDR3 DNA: TGTGCCATCAGTGGACAGGTGGACCAAGAGACCCAGTACTTC

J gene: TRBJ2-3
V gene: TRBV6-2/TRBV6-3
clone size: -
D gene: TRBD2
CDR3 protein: CASSLLAQRTDTQYF
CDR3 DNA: TGTGCCAGCAGTTTACTAGCGCAGCGCACAGATACGCAGTATTTT

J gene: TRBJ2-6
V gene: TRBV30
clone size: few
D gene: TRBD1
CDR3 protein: CAWKDRVSSGANVLTF
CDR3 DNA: TGTGCCTGGAAGGACAGGGTGAGCTCTGGGGCCAACGTCCTGACTTTC

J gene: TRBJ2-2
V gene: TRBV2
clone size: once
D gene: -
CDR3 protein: CASSWPGELFF
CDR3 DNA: TGTGCCAGCAGCTGGCCCGGGGAGCTGTTTTTT

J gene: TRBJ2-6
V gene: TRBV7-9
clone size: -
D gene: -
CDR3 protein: CASSLVGDISSGANVLTF
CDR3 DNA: TGTGCCAGCAGCTTAGTAGGGGACATTAGCTCTGGGGCCAACGTCCTGACTTTC

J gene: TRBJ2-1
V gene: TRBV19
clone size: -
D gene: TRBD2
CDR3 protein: CASSIDLGRGIYNEQFF
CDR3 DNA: TGTGCCAGTAGTATAGATCTCGGGCGGGGGATTTACAATGAGCAGTTCTTC

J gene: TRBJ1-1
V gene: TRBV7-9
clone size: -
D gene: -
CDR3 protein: CASPAQGLNTEAFF
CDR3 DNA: TGTGCCAGCCCGGCGCAAGGGTTGAACACTGAAGCTTTCTTT

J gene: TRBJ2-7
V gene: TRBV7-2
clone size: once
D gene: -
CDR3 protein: CASSLALLALGEQYF
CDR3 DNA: TGTGCCAGCAGCTTAGCGCTACTAGCTTTGGGGGAGCAGTACTTC

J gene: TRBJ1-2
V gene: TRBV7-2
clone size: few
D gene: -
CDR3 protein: CASRPQGRSYGYTF
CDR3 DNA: TGTGCCAGCAGGCCTCAGGGTCGTAGCTATGGCTACACCTTC

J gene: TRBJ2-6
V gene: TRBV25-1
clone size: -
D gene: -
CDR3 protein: CASSKGSGANVLTF
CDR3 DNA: TGTGCCAGCAGCAAGGGCTCTGGGGCCAACGTCCTGACTTTC

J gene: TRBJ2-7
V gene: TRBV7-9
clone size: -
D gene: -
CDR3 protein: CASSLAGRFPNYEQYF
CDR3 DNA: TGTGCCAGCAGCTTAGCCGGCCGGTTCCCAAACTACGAGCAGTACTTC

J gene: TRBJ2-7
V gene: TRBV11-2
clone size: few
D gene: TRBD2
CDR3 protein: CASSLERTSGGLSSYEQYF
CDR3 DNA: TGTGCCAGCAGCTTAGAGAGGACTAGCGGGGGCCTAAGCTCCTACGAGCAGTACTTC

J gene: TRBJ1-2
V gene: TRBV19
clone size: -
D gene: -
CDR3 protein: CASSISGVLWGYTF
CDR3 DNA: TGTGCCAGTAGTATAAGCGGAGTCTTGTGGGGCTACACCTTC

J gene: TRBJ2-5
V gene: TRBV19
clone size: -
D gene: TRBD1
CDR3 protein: CASSRDRAETQYF
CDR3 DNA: TGTGCCAGTAGTCGGGACAGGGCAGAGACCCAGTACTTC

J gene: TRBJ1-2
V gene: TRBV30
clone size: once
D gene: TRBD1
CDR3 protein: CAWARDSYGYTF
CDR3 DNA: TGTGCCTGGGCCAGGGACAGCTATGGCTACACCTTC

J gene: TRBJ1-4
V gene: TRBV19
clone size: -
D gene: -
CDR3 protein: CASRDGAATNEKLFF
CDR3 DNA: TGTGCCAGCAGAGATGGGGCGGCAACTAATGAAAAACTGTTTTTT

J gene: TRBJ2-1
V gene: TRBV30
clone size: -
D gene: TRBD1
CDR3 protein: CAWRKDRGRVF
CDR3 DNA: TGTGCCTGGAGAAAAGACAGGGGTCGGGTCTTC

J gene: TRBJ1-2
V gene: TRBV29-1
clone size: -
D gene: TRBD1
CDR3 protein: CSVEGDRIYYGYTF
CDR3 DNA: TGCAGCGTTGAAGGGGACAGAATTTACTATGGCTACACCTTC

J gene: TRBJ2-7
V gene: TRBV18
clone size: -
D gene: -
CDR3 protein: CASSRQGGYEQYF
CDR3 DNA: TGTGCCAGCTCACGACAGGGAGGATACGAGCAGTACTTC

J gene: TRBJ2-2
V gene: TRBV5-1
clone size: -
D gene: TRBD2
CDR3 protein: CASSLREGSNTGELFF
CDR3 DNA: TGCGCCAGCAGCTTGAGGGAGGGTTCGAACACCGGGGAGCTGTTTTTT

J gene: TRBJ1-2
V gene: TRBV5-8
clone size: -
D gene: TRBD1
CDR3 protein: CASSLRQGADGYTF
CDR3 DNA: TGTGCCAGCAGCTTGAGGCAGGGGGCCGATGGCTACACCTTC

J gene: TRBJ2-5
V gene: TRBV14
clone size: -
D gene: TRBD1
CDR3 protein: CASSPGTGPKETQYF
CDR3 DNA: TGTGCCAGCAGCCCGGGGACAGGCCCTAAAGAGACCCAGTACTTC

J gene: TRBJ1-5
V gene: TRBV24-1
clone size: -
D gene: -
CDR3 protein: CATSDLNQPQHF
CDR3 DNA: TGTGCCACCAGTGATTTGAATCAGCCCCAGCATTTT

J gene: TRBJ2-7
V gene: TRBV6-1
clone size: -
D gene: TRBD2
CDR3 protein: CASSGLNSGRSYEQYF
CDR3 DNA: TGTGCCAGCAGTGGCCTCAATAGCGGGAGAAGCTACGAGCAGTACTTC